This entry describes one TCR beta chain. What it recognizes is unknown. The data are from a study of cytomegalovirus exposure and HLA in healthy donors. The study, taken as a whole, reports: In a later analysis, CMV-associated beta chains were mostly HLA-associated, it appeared.

The study ran its PCR with 60 Vbeta and 13 Jbeta primers. Repertoires were generated with immunoSEQ multiplex PCR, while TCRdb's copy carries only in-frame clones and drops some. The table lists over 65,000 clones, roughly 75% of them singletons, with 7% to 8.5% in the top ten. Donors sampled were nominally healthy, though unrecorded immune exposures were likely. After removal of 8 bases from V and 1 base from J, the junction contained 7 bases not matched to a gene. CDR3 length: 16 residues. Germline CDR1 is LNHDA and CDR2 is SQIVND (reference sequence). V is TRBV19 and J is TRBJ2-2, with 10 positions matching TRBD2. This TCR was sampled from a middle-aged woman in good health and CMV-seronegative. Sequencing input: PBMCs. CDR3 residues: CASVPSGRGNTGELFF. CDR3 bases: TGTGCCAGTGTACCTAGCGGGAGAGGGAACACCGGGGAGCTGTTTTTT.